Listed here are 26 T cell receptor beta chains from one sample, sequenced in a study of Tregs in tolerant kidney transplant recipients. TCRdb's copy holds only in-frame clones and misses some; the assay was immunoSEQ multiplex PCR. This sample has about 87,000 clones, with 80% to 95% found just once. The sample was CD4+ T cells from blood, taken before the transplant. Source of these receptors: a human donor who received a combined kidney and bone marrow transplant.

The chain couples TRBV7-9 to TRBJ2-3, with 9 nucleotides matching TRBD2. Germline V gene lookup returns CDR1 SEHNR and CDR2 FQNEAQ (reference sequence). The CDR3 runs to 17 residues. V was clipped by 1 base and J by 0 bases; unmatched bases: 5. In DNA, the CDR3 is TGTGCCAGCAGCTTAGATCTAGCGGGGACTAGCACAGATACGCAGTATTTT. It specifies CASSLDLAGTSTDTQYF.

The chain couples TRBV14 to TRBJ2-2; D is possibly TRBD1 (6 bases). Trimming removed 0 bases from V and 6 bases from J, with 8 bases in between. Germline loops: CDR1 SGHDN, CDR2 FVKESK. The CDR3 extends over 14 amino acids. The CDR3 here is CASSQDRGAGELFF. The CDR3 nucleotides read TGTGCCAGCAGCCAAGACAGGGGAGCCGGGGAGCTGTTTTTT.

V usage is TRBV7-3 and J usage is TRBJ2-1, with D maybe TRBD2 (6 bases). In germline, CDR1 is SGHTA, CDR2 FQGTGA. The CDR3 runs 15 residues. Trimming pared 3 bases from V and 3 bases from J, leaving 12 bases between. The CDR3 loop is CASSLGGTNYNEQFF. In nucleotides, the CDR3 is TGTGCCAGCAGCTTGGGGGGAACCAACTACAATGAGCAGTTCTTC. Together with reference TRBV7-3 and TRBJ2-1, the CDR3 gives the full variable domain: GAGVSQTPSNKVTEKGKYVELRCDPISGHTALYWYRQSLGQGPEFLIYFQGTGAADDSGLPNDRFFAVRPEGSVSTLKIQRTERGDSAVYLCASSLGGTNYNEQFFGPGTRLTVL.

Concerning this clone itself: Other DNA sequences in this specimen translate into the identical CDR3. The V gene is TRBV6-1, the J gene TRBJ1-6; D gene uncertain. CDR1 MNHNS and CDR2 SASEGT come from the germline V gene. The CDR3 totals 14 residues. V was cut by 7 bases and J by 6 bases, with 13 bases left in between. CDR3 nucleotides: TGTGCCAGCAATATAACCCCGGGTAATTCACCCCTCCACTTT. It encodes CASNITPGNSPLHF.

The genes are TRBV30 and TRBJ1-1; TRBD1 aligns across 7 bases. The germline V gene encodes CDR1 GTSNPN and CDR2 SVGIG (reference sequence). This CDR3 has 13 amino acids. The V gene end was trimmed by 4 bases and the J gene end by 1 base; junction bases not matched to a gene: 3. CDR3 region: CAWNRGANTEAFF. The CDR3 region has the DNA TGTGCCTGGAACAGGGGAGCGAACACTGAAGCTTTCTTT.

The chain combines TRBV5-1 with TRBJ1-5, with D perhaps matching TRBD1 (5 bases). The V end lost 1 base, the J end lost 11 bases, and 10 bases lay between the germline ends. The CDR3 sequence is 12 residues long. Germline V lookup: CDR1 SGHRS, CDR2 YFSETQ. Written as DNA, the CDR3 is TGCGCCAGCAGCTTGCCGGACAAGACCCAGCATTTT. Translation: CASSLPDKTQHF.

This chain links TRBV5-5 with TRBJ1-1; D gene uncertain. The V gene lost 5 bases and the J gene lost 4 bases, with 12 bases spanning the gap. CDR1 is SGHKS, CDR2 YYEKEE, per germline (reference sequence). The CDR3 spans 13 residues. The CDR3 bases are TGTGCCAGCAGTCGTAGATGGAGCACTGAAGCTTTCTTT. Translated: CASSRRWSTEAFF.

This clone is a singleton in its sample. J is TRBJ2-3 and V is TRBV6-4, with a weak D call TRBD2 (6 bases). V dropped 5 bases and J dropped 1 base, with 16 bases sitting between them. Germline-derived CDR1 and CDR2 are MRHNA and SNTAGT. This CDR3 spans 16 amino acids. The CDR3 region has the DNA TGTGCCAGCAGTACCCTGGGCGGGACCGGCACAGATACGCAGTATTTT. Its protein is CASSTLGGTGTDTQYF.

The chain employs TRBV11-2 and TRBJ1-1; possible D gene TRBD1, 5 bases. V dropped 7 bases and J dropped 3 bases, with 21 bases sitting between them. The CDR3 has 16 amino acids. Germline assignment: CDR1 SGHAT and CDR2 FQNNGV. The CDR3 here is CASTQSLRQSDTEAFF. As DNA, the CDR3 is TGTGCCAGCACCCAATCATTGCGACAGTCCGACACTGAAGCTTTCTTT.

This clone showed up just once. In DNA form, the CDR3 reads TGTGCCAGCAGCTTAATCCCTCCGGGACAGGGTGGGAAGAACACTGAAGCTTTCTTT. Amino acids: CASSLIPPGQGGKNTEAFF. V gene TRBV11-3 combines with J gene TRBJ1-1, with 9 bases matching TRBD1. V trimming: 2 bases; J trimming: 1 base; junction bases outside the gene matches: 14. Per germline, CDR1 SGHNT and CDR2 YENEEA. This CDR3 comprises 19 residues. Full variable domain (rest looked up from reference TRBV11-3 and TRBJ1-1): EAGVVQSPRYKIIEKKQPVAFWCNPISGHNTLYWYLQNLGQGPELLIRYENEEAVDDSQLPKDRFSAERLKGVDSTLKIQPAELGDSAVYLCASSLIPPGQGGKNTEAFFGQGTRLTVV.

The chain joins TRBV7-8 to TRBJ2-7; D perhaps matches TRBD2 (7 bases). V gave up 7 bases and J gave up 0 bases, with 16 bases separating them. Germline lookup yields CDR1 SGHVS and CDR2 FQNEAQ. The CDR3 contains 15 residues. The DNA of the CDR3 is TGTGCCAGCAAATTAAGAGGGGGGGACTCCTACGAGCAGTACTTC. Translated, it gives CASKLRGGDSYEQYF.

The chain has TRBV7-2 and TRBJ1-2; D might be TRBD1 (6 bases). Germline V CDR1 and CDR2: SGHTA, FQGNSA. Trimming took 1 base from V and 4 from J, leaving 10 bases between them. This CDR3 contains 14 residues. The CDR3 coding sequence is TGTGCCAGCAGCTTAGAACAGGGAGTCTATGGCTACACCTTC. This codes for CASSLEQGVYGYTF.

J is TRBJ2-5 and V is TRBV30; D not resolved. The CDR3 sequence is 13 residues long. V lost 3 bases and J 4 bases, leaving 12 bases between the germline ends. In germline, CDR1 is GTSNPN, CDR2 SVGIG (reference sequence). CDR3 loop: CAWSRPERETQYF. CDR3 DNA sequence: TGTGCCTGGAGCCGTCCAGAGCGAGAGACCCAGTACTTC.

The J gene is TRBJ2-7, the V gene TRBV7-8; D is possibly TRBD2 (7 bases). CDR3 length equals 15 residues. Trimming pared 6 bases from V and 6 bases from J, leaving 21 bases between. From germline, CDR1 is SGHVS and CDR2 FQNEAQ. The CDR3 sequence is CASRDPGRGKSEQYF. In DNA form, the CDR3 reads TGTGCCAGCAGGGATCCAGGGAGGGGGAAAAGCGAGCAGTACTTC. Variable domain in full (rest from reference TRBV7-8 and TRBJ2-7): GAGVSQSPRYKVAKRGQDVALRCDPISGHVSLFWYQQALGQGPEFLTYFQNEAQLDKSGLPSDRFFAERPEGSVSTLKIQRTQQEDSAVYLCASRDPGRGKSEQYFGPGTRLTVT.

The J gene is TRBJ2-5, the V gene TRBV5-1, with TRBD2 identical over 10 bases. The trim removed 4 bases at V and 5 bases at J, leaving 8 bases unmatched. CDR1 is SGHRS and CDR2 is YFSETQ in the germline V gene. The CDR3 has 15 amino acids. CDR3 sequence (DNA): TGCGCCAGCAGCATCCTAGCGGGGGCTGGGGAGACCCAGTACTTC. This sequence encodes CASSILAGAGETQYF.

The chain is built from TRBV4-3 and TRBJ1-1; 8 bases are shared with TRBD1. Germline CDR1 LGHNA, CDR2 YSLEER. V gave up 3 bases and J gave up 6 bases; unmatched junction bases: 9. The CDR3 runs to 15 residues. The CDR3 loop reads CASSQMGRGRPEAFF. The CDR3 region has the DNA TGCGCCAGCAGCCAGATGGGCAGGGGGCGGCCTGAAGCTTTCTTT.

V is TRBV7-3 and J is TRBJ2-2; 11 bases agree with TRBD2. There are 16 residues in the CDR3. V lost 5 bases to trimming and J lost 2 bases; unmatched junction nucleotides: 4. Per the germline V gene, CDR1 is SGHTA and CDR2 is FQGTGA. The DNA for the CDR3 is TGTGCCAGCAGCCCAAGACTAGCGGGAAACACCGGGGAGCTGTTTTTT. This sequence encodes CASSPRLAGNTGELFF. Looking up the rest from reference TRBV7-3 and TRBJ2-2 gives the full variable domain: GAGVSQTPSNKVTEKGKYVELRCDPISGHTALYWYRQSLGQGPEFLIYFQGTGAADDSGLPNDRFFAVRPEGSVSTLKIQRTERGDSAVYLCASSPRLAGNTGELFFGEGSRLTVL.

This CDR3 reads CASSLGGGRGSNEQFF. CDR3 coding DNA: TGTGCCAGCAGCTTAGGAGGAGGGAGGGGAAGTAATGAGCAGTTCTTC. This chain connects TRBV11-3 to TRBJ2-1; 7 positions match TRBD2. Germline CDR1 and CDR2: SGHNT and YENEEA. The V and J ends lost 1 base and 7 bases, in that order; junction bases with no gene match: 10. The CDR3 is 16 amino acids.

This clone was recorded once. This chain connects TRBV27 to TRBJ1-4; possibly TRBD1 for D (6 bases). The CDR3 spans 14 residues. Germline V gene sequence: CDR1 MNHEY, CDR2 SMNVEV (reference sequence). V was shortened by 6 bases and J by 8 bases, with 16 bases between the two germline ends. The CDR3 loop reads CASRTTRTEEKLFF. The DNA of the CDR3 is TGTGCCAGCAGGACGACCAGGACAGAGGAAAAACTGTTTTTT.

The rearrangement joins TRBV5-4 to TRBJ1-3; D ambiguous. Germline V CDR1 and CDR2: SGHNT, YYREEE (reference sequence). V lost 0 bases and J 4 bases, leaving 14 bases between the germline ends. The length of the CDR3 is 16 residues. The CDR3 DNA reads TGTGCCAGCAGCTTGGATCCCTCGGGTTGGGGAAACACCATATATTTT. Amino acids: CASSLDPSGWGNTIYF.

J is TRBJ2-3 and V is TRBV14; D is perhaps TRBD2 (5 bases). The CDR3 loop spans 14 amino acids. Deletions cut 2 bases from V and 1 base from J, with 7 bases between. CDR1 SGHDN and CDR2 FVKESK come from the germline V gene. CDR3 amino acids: CASSQMRGTDTQYF. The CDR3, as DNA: TGTGCCAGCAGCCAAATGAGGGGCACAGATACGCAGTATTTT.

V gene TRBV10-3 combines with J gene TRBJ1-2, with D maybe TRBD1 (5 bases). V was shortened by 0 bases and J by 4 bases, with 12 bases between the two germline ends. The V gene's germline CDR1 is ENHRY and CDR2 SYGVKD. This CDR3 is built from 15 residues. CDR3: CAISESPDSLYGYTF. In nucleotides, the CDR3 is TGTGCCATCAGTGAGTCCCCTGACAGCCTCTATGGCTACACCTTC.

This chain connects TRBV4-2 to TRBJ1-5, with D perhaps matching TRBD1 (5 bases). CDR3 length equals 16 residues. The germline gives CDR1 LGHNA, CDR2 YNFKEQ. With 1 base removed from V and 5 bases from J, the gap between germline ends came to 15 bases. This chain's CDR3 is CASSQGGPAGDQPQHF. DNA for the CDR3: TGTGCCAGCAGCCAAGGGGGTCCCGCGGGGGATCAGCCCCAGCATTTT.

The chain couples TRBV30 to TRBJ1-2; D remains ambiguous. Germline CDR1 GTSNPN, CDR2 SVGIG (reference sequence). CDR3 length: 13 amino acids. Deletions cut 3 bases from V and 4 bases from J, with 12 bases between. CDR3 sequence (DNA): TGTGCCTGGAGCACCCGGAGGTTCTATGGCTACACCTTC. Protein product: CAWSTRRFYGYTF.

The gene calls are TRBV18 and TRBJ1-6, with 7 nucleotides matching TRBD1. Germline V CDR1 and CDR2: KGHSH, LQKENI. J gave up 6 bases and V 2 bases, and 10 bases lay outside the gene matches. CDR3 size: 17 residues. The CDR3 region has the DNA TGTGCCAGCTCACCAAGACAGGGAGAACGGCCTAATTCACCCCTCCACTTT. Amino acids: CASSPRQGERPNSPLHF.

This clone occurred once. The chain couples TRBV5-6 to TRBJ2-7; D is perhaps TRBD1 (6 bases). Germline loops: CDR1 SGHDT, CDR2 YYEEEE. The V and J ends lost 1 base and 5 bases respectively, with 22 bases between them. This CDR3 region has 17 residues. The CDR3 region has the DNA TGTGCCAGCAGCTTGTTTACAGGGTTGCTGGTCGAGAACGAGCAGTACTTC. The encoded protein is CASSLFTGLLVENEQYF.